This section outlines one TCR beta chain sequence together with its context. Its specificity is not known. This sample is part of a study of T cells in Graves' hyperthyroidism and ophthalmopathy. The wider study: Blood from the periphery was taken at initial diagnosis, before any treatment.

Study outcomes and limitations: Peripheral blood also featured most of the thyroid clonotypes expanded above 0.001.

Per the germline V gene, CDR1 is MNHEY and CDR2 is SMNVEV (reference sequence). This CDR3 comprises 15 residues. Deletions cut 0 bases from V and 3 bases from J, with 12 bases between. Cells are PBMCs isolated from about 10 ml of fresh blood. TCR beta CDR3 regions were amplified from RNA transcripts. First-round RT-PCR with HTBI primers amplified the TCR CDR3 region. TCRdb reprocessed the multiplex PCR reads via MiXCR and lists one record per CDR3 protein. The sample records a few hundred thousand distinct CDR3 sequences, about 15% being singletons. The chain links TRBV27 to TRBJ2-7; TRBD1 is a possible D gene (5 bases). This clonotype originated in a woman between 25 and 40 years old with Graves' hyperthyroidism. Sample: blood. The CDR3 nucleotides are TGTGCCAGCAGTTTATCTGGACAAGATTTCTACGAGCAGTACTTC. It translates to CASSLSGQDFYEQYF.